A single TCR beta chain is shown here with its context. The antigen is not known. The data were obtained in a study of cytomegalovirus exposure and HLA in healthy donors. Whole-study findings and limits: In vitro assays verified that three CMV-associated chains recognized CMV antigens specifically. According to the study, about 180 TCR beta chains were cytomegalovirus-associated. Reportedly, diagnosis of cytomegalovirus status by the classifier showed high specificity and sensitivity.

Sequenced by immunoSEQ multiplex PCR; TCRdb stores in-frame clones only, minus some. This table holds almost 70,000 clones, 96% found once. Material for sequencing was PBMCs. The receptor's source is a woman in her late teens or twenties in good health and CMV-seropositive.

CDR3 nucleotide sequence: TGTGCCAGCAGCCATAGACTAGGGCCCTACAATGAGCAGTTCTTC. It codes for CASSHRLGPYNEQFF. The J gene is TRBJ2-1, the V gene TRBV7-9; the D gene is possibly TRBD2 (6 bases). The CDR3 spans 15 residues. The germline V gene encodes CDR1 SEHNR and CDR2 FQNEAQ (reference sequence). Trimming left V 5 bases short and J 2 bases short, with 13 bases between.